The 10 T cell receptor beta chains listed next were all sequenced from one sample in a study of blood T cell repertoires in COVID-19. Assay: immunoSEQ multiplex PCR; the TCRdb copy retains only in-frame clones and omits some. This sample carries around 270,000 clones, 70% to 90% of them seen once, and the ten largest clones take more than 3.5%. The source material was PBMCs or T cells enriched from blood (not recorded which). The receptors derive from a woman aged 30 to 39 who had recovered from COVID-19.

This chain links TRBV28 with TRBJ2-4, with D unclear. This CDR3 contains 14 residues. V was trimmed by 7 bases and J by 1 base, leaving 11 bases between them. The germline V gene has CDR1 MDHEN and CDR2 SYDVKM. CDR3 nucleotides: TGTGCCAGCACGGAAGCGCGGGCCAAAAACATTCAGTACTTC. It yields the protein CASTEARAKNIQYF. The complete variable domain, with remaining parts taken from reference TRBV28 and TRBJ2-4, reads DVKVTQSSRYLVKRTGEKVFLECVQDMDHENMFWYRQDPGLGLRLIYFSYDVKMKEKGDIPEGYSVSREKKERFSLILESASTNQTSMYLCASTEARAKNIQYFGAGTRLSVL.

This clone was counted only a few times. V and J are TRBV29-1 and TRBJ1-1, with D possibly TRBD1 on 5 matching bases. Germline V gene lookup returns CDR1 SQVTM and CDR2 ANQGSEA. The CDR3 totals 14 residues. V gave up 2 bases and J gave up 4 bases, with 14 bases separating them. The CDR3 nucleotides read TGCAGCGTTGAATCGGCAGGGTCGGGCACTGAAGCTTTCTTT. Translation gives CSVESAGSGTEAFF.

The chain links TRBV7-2 to TRBJ2-3; the match to TRBD2 covers 9 bases. Germline CDR1 and CDR2: SGHTA and FQGNSA. The CDR3 covers 15 residues. Trimming at V came to 6 bases and at J to 1 base, leaving 5 bases not matched to a gene. As DNA, the CDR3 is TGTGCCAGCAGTTCCAGCGGGGGGCGCACAGATACGCAGTATTTT. As protein: CASSSSGGRTDTQYF.

This clone occurred once. The V and J genes are TRBV28 and TRBJ2-1; D is undetermined. CDR1 MDHEN and CDR2 SYDVKM come from the germline V gene. V was trimmed by 5 bases and J by 9 bases, leaving 11 bases between them. The CDR3 spans 12 residues. CDR3 protein: CASSLMALEQFF. The CDR3 coding sequence is TGTGCCAGCAGTCTTATGGCTCTTGAGCAGTTCTTC.

The chain joins TRBV29-1 to TRBJ2-5, with a weak D call TRBD2 (6 bases). V shed 6 bases and J shed 5 bases, with 13 bases lying between them. There are 12 residues in the CDR3. Germline V gene lookup returns CDR1 SQVTM and CDR2 ANQGSEA. The CDR3 is CSVDGSGETQYF. The CDR3 nucleotides read TGCAGCGTGGACGGGAGTGGGGAGACCCAGTACTTC.

The chain has TRBV19 and TRBJ1-1, with D tentatively TRBD1 (5 bases). The CDR3 sequence is 17 residues long. Trimming removed 3 bases at V and 5 bases at J, with 22 bases between. Germline values: CDR1 LNHDA, CDR2 SQIVND (reference sequence). In DNA form, the CDR3 reads TGTGCCAGTAGTATCGGGCGGGGGGAACGTCCCAATACTGAAGCTTTCTTT. Translating gives CASSIGRGERPNTEAFF. Full variable domain (missing parts from reference TRBV19 and TRBJ1-1): DGGITQSPKYLFRKEGQNVTLSCEQNLNHDAMYWYRQDPGQGLRLIYYSQIVNDFQKGDIAEGYSVSREKKESFPLTVTSAQKNPTAFYLCASSIGRGERPNTEAFFGQGTRLTVV.

The chain uses TRBV5-1 and TRBJ2-1; D gene unclear. This CDR3 is 15 amino acids long. V dropped 4 bases and J dropped 8 bases, with 19 bases sitting between them. Germline CDR1 reads SGHRS; CDR2 reads YFSETQ. The CDR3 DNA reads as TGCGCCAGCAGCGTAAGATTAAACAGTGGCGATGAGCAGTTCTTC. This encodes CASSVRLNSGDEQFF.

The chain links TRBV10-2 to TRBJ2-5; the D is unclear. The CDR3 has 12 amino acids. V dropped 2 bases and J dropped 5 bases, with 6 bases sitting between them. CDR1 is WSHSY and CDR2 is SAAADI in the germline V gene. The CDR3 region has the DNA TGCGCCAGCAGTGAGACTCGGGAGACCCAGTACTTC. Translating gives CASSETRETQYF.

The V gene is TRBV5-1, the J gene TRBJ1-5; D might be TRBD1 (5 bases). Germline loops: CDR1 SGHRS, CDR2 YFSETQ. The CDR3 consists of 13 residues. Trimming cost V 4 bases and J 3 bases, with 8 bases left between them. The CDR3 reads CASSPGFNQPQHF. CDR3 in DNA: TGCGCCAGCAGCCCAGGGTTCAATCAGCCCCAGCATTTT.

The chain carries TRBV29-1 and TRBJ1-4; unclear D gene. The CDR3 runs 14 residues. CDR1 and CDR2 from the germline V gene are SQVTM and ANQGSEA. With 6 bases removed from V and 8 bases from J, the gap between germline ends came to 19 bases. CDR3 amino acids: CSVPQVGVGEKLFF. For the CDR3, the DNA is TGCAGCGTACCTCAGGTCGGGGTCGGCGAAAAACTGTTTTTT.